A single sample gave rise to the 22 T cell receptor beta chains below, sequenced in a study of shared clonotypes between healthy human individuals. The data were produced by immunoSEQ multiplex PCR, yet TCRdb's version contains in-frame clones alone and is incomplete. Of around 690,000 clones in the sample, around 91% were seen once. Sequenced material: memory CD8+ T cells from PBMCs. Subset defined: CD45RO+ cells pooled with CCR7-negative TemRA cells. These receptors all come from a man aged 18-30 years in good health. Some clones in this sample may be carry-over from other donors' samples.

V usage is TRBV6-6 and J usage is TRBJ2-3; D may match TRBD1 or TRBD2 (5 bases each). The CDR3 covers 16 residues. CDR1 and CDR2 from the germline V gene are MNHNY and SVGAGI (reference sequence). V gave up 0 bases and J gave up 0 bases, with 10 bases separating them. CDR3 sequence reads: CASSYSRDLSTDTQYF. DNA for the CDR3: TGTGCCAGCAGTTACTCAAGGGACCTCAGCACAGATACGCAGTATTTT.

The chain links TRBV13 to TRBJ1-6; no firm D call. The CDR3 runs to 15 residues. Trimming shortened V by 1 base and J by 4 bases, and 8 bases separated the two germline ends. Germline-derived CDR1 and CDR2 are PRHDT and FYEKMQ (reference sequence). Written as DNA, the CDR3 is TGTGCCAGCAGCTTAGACCCAGATTATAATTCACCCCTCCACTTT. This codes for CASSLDPDYNSPLHF.

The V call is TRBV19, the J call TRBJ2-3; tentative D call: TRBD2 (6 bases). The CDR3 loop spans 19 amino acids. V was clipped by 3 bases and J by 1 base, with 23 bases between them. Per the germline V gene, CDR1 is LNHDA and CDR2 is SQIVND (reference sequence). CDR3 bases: TGTGCCAGTAGTATCCTCTCCTCATTAGACGGGGAGGGCACAGATACGCAGTATTTT. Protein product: CASSILSSLDGEGTDTQYF.

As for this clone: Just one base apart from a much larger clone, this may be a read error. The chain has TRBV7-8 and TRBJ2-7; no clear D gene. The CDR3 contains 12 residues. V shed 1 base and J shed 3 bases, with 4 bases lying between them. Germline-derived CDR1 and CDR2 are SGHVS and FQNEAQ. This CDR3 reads CASSLEVYEQYF. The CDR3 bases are TGTGCCAGCAGCTTAGAGGTCTACGAGCAGTACTTC.

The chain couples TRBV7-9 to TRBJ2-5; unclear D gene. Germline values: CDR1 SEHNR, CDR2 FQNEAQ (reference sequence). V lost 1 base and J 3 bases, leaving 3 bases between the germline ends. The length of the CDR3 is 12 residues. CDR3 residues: CASSLDEETQYF. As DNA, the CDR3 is TGTGCCAGCAGCTTAGACGAAGAGACCCAGTACTTC. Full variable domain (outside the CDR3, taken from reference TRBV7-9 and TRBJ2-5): DTGVSQNPRHKITKRGQNVTFRCDPISEHNRLYWYRQTLGQGPEFLTYFQNEAQLEKSRLLSDRFSAERPKGSFSTLEIQRTEQGDSAMYLCASSLDEETQYFGPGTRLLVL.

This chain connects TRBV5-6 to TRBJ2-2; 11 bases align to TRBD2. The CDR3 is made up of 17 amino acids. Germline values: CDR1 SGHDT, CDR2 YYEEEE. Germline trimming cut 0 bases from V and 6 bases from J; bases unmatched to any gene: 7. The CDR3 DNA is TGTGCCAGCAGCTTGGGACTAGCGGGACGCATCTCCGGGGAGCTGTTTTTT. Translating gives CASSLGLAGRISGELFF.

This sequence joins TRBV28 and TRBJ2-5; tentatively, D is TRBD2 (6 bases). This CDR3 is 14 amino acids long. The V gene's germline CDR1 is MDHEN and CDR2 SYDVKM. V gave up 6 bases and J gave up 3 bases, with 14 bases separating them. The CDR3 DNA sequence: TGTGCCAGCAGCCTTGGAGGGGCCGAAGAGACCCAGTACTTC. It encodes CASSLGGAEETQYF.

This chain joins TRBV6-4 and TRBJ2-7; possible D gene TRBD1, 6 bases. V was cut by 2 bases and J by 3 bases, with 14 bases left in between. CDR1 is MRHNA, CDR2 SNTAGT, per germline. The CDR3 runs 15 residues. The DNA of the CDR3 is TGTGCCAGCAGTGACGGGTGGGGGCCGAGCTACGAGCAGTACTTC. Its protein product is CASSDGWGPSYEQYF.

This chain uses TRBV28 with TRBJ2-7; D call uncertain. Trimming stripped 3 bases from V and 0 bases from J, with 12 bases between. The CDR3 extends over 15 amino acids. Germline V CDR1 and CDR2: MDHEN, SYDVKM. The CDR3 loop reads CASSFVGISSYEQYF. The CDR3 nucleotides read TGTGCCAGCAGTTTCGTGGGGATTAGCTCCTACGAGCAGTACTTC.

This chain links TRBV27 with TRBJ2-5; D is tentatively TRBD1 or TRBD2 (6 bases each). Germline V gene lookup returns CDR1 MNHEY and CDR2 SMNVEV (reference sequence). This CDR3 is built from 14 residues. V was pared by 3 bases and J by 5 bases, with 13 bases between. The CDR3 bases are TGTGCCAGCAGTTTCCGGGGGCGCCCCGAGACCCAGTACTTC. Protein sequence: CASSFRGRPETQYF.

DNA of the CDR3: TGTGCCAGCAGCTCCCTTAGGGGTAGCACAGATACGCAGTATTTT. It codes for CASSSLRGSTDTQYF. The chain links TRBV6-5 to TRBJ2-3, with a weak D call TRBD1 (5 bases). The length of the CDR3 is 15 residues. Germline assignment: CDR1 MNHEY and CDR2 SVGAGI. The germline V and J ends were trimmed by 6 bases and 0 bases, with 13 bases remaining between them.

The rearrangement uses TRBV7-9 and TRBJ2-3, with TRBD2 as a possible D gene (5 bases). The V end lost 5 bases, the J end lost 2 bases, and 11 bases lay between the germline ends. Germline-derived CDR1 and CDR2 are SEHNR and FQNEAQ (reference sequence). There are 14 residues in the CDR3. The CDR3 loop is CASSRTGNTDTQYF. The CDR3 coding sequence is TGTGCCAGCAGCCGGACTGGAAACACAGATACGCAGTATTTT.

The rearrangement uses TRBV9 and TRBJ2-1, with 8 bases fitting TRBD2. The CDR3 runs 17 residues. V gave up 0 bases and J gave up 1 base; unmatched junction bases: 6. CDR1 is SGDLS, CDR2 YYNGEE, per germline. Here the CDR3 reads CASSVGAGGPSYNEQFF. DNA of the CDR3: TGTGCCAGCAGCGTAGGGGCGGGAGGACCTTCCTACAATGAGCAGTTCTTC.

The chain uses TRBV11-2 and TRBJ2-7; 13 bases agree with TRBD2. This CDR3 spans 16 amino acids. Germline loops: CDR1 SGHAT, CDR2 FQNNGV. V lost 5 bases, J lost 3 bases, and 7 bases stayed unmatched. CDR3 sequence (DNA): TGTGCCAGCAGCCTAACTAGCGGGAGGGCCCTCTACGAGCAGTACTTC. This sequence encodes CASSLTSGRALYEQYF.

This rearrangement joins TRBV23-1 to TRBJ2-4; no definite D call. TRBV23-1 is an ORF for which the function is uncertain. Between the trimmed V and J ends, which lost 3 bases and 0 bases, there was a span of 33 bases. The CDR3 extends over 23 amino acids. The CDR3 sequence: CASSQHGSTRLRISLLAKNIQYF. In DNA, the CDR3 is TGCGCCAGCAGTCAGCATGGCAGTACCCGACTTCGAATATCCCTACTAGCCAAAAACATTCAGTACTTC.

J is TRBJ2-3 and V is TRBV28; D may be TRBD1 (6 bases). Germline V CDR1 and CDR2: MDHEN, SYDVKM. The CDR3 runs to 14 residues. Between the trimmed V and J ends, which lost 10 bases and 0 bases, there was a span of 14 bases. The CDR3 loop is CATRGTDSTDTQYF. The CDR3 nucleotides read TGTGCCACCAGGGGCACTGATAGCACAGATACGCAGTATTTT.

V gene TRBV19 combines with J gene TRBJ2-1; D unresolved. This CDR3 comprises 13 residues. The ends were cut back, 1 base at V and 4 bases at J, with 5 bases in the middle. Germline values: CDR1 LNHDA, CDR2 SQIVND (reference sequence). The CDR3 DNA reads TGTGCCAGTAGTATAGCTGAGTACAATGAGCAGTTCTTC. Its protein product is CASSIAEYNEQFF.

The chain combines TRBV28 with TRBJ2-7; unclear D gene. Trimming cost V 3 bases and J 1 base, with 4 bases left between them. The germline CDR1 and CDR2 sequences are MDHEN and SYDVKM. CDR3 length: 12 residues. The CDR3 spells CASSFHSYEQYF. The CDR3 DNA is TGTGCCAGCAGTTTTCATTCCTACGAGCAGTACTTC.

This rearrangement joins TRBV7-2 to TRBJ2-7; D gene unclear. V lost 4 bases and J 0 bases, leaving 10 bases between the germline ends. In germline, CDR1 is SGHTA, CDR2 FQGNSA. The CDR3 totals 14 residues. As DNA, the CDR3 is TGTGCCAGCAGCTCCTCTAGGGACTCCTACGAGCAGTACTTC. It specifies CASSSSRDSYEQYF.

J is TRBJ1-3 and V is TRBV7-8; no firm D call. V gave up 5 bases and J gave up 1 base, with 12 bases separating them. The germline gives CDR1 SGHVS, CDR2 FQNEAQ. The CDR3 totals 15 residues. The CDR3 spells CASSPRVSSGNTIYF. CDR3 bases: TGTGCCAGCAGCCCGCGGGTTTCTTCTGGAAACACCATATATTTT.

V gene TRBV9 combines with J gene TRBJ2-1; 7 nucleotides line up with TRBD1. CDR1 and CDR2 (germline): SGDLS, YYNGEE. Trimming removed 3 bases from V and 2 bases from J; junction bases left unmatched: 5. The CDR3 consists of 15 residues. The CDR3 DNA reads TGTGCCAGCAGCGGAGGGGGCGCGGCCTACAATGAGCAGTTCTTC. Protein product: CASSGGGAAYNEQFF.

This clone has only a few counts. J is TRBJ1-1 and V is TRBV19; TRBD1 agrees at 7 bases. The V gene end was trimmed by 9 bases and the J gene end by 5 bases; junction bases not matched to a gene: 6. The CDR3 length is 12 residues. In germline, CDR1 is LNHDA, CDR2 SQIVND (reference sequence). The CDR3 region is CASGTDGTEAFF. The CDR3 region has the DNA TGTGCCAGCGGGACAGATGGGACTGAAGCTTTCTTT.